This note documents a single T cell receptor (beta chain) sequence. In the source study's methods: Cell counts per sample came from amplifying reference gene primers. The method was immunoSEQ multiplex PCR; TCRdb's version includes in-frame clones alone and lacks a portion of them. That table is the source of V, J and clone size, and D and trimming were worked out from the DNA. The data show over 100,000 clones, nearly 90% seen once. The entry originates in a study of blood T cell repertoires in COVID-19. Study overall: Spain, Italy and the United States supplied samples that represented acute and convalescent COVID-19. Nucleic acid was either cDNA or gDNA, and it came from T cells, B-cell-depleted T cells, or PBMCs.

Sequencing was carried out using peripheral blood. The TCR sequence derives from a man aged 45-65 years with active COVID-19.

CDR3 in amino acids: CASSLSRRGGGYTF. CDR3 bases: TGTGCCAGCAGTTTATCAAGGCGGGGAGGTGGCTACACCTTC. This chain links TRBV27 with TRBJ1-2, with D uncertain. Trimming stripped 0 bases from V and 7 bases from J, with 12 bases between. Germline V gene lookup returns CDR1 MNHEY and CDR2 SMNVEV (reference sequence). CDR3 size: 14 residues.